The 18 T cell receptor beta chains in this list originate from one sample, sequenced in a study of blood T cells in healthy people across ages. It was with a sample-barcoded 5' primer and a J-beta primer mix that a second PCR of about 6 to 12 cycles was run. TCRdb reprocessed the 5' RACE reads with MiXCR, giving one entry per CDR3 protein. The sample lists about 1,600,000 distinct CDR3 sequences; roughly 40% were seen once. Sequenced: blood. The receptors originated from a woman in her late teens or twenties in good health.

V and J are TRBV24-1 and TRBJ2-1, with D possibly TRBD1 on 5 matching bases. Germline CDR1 KGHDR, CDR2 SFDVKD. CDR3 length: 14 residues. V dropped 5 bases and J dropped 5 bases, with 12 bases sitting between them. In DNA, the CDR3 is TGTGCCACCAGTGCGTTCACAGGAAACAATGAGCAGTTCTTC. This sequence encodes CATSAFTGNNEQFF.

This clonotype has a single count. The V call is TRBV18, the J call TRBJ2-2; 10 nucleotides match TRBD1. The CDR3 has 18 residues. Per germline, CDR1 KGHSH and CDR2 LQKENI. The ends lost 3 bases at V and 0 bases at J; junction bases unmatched: 7. The CDR3 protein is CASSPRAGQGTNTGELFF. For the CDR3, the DNA is TGTGCCAGCTCACCTCGGGCGGGACAGGGGACGAACACCGGGGAGCTGTTTTTT.

The rearrangement joins TRBV25-1 to TRBJ1-1, with D possibly TRBD1 on 6 matching bases. CDR1 and CDR2 from the germline V gene are MGHDK and SYGVNS. V was shortened by 3 bases and J by 11 bases, with 16 bases between the two germline ends. CDR3 length: 13 residues. CDR3 protein: CASSETGPAAAFF. CDR3 sequence (DNA): TGTGCCAGCAGTGAGACAGGCCCGGCAGCTGCTTTCTTT.

This clonotype was observed a handful of times. The CDR3 bases are TGTGCCAGCAGCCCGGGACCCAGAGGAGGCTACACCTTC. Amino acids: CASSPGPRGGYTF. V and J are TRBV14 and TRBJ1-2; TRBD1 is a possible D gene (5 bases). V was pared by 4 bases and J by 8 bases, with 14 bases between. Looked up from germline, CDR1 is SGHDN and CDR2 is FVKESK. The CDR3 runs 13 residues.

The chain has TRBV7-8 and TRBJ1-1; perhaps TRBD1 as D (6 bases). Germline V gene sequence: CDR1 SGHVS, CDR2 FQNEAQ. CDR3 size: 12 residues. Trimming removed 5 bases at V and 7 bases at J, with 11 bases between. The CDR3 nucleotides are TGTGCCAGCAGCGAGGGGGGTGTTGAAGCTTTCTTT. It is translated as CASSEGGVEAFF.

The CDR3 protein is CSARDVRLSESNGYTF. For the CDR3, the DNA is TGCAGTGCTAGAGACGTTAGACTGAGCGAGTCTAACGGCTACACCTTC. The chain has TRBV20-1 and TRBJ1-2; D call uncertain. Germline CDR1 reads DFQATT; CDR2 reads SNEGSKA (reference sequence). V lost 0 bases, J lost 8 bases, and 22 bases lay in between. This CDR3 is built from 16 residues.

The chain employs TRBV9 and TRBJ2-3, with D hard to call. Trimming removed 2 bases at V and 2 bases at J, with 9 bases between. Looked up from germline, CDR1 is SGDLS and CDR2 is YYNGEE. The CDR3 is made up of 14 amino acids. CDR3 loop: CASSVDGFTDTQYF. Written as DNA, the CDR3 is TGTGCCAGCAGCGTGGACGGATTCACAGATACGCAGTATTTT.

This clonotype was counted only a few times. This chain connects TRBV6-2 or TRBV6-3 to TRBJ2-1; D may be TRBD1 or TRBD2 (5 bases each). Germline V gene lookup returns CDR1 MNHEY and CDR2 SVGEGT. The ends were cut back, 8 bases at V and 5 bases at J, with 28 bases in the middle. The CDR3 runs 18 residues. CDR3 sequence (DNA): TGTGCCAGCTTAAAAGAGGGGCGGCCGGCCCCCCGGAACAATGAGCAGTTCTTC. Translating gives CASLKEGRPAPRNNEQFF.

The chain is built from TRBV24-1 and TRBJ2-5; D may be TRBD2 (5 bases). CDR1 and CDR2 from the germline V gene are KGHDR and SFDVKD. The CDR3 is 11 amino acids. With 9 bases removed from V and 11 bases from J, the gap between germline ends came to 15 bases. The CDR3 nucleotides read TGTGCCACCGTAATAGTATGGGAGCAGTACTTC. Amino acid sequence: CATVIVWEQYF.

This clonotype occurred many times. The chain uses TRBV9 and TRBJ2-7; D remains unclear. Trimming removed 0 bases from V and 3 bases from J, with 1 base in between. This CDR3 has 11 amino acids. The germline V gene has CDR1 SGDLS and CDR2 YYNGEE. The DNA for the CDR3 is TGTGCCAGCAGCGTAGGCTACGAGCAGTACTTC. It specifies CASSVGYEQYF.

This chain joins TRBV7-6 and TRBJ1-1; weak D call: TRBD1 (5 bases). The CDR3 contains 13 residues. Germline V gives CDR1 SGHVS, CDR2 FNYEAQ. The V and J ends lost 4 bases and 6 bases respectively, with 12 bases between them. CDR3 loop: CASSSLGVAEAFF. The CDR3 nucleotides read TGTGCCAGCAGCTCCCTAGGGGTCGCTGAAGCTTTCTTT.

The V and J genes are TRBV29-1 and TRBJ1-2; D perhaps matches TRBD1 (6 bases). Germline lookup yields CDR1 SQVTM and CDR2 ANQGSEA. With 1 base removed from V and 5 bases from J, the gap between germline ends came to 11 bases. The CDR3 is 13 residues long. CDR3 protein: CSVEVRQEYGYTF. Here the CDR3 DNA reads TGCAGCGTTGAAGTCCGACAGGAGTATGGCTACACCTTC.

This clonotype was recorded a few times. The V call is TRBV9, the J call TRBJ2-1; 12 bases agree with TRBD2. This CDR3 has 15 amino acids. V shed 5 bases and J 3 bases; nucleotides not matched to a gene: 3. The germline V gene encodes CDR1 SGDLS and CDR2 YYNGEE. The CDR3 nucleotides are TGTGCCAGCAGTGGGACTAGCGGGTTCTACAATGAGCAGTTCTTC. It translates to CASSGTSGFYNEQFF.

The chain joins TRBV12-3 or TRBV12-4 to TRBJ2-5, with 10 bases aligning to TRBD2. J lost 11 bases, V lost 1 base, and 7 bases had no gene match. This CDR3 has 14 residues. CDR3 loop: CASSLVGLAVEQYF. The CDR3 region has the DNA TGTGCCAGCAGTTTAGTCGGACTAGCGGTAGAGCAGTACTTC.

Only a few counts were recorded for this clonotype. The chain uses TRBV12-3 or TRBV12-4 and TRBJ2-3, with 9 nucleotides matching TRBD2. V trimming: 8 bases; J trimming: 3 bases; junction bases outside the gene matches: 6. CDR3 length: 14 amino acids. CDR3 nucleotide sequence: TGTGCCAGCGGCCGTAGCGGGGGTACAGATACGCAGTATTTT. Its protein is CASGRSGGTDTQYF.

The chain uses TRBV11-2 and TRBJ2-3; 7 bases fit TRBD1. This CDR3 is 14 amino acids long. Germline V gives CDR1 SGHAT, CDR2 FQNNGV. The J segment lost 5 bases and the V segment lost 2 bases, leaving 4 bases of the junction unmatched. CDR3: CASSLQGVGDTQYF. CDR3 nucleotide sequence: TGTGCCAGCAGCTTACAGGGGGTTGGAGATACGCAGTATTTT. The complete variable domain, with remaining parts taken from reference TRBV11-2 and TRBJ2-3, reads EAGVAQSPRYKIIEKRQSVAFWCNPISGHATLYWYQQILGQGPKLLIQFQNNGVVDDSQLPKDRFSAERLKGVDSTLKIQPAKLEDSAVYLCASSLQGVGDTQYFGPGTRLTVL.

This CDR3 is CASSVGLAGAKFTDTQYF. As DNA, the CDR3 is TGTGCCAGCAGCGTCGGACTAGCGGGAGCAAAATTCACAGATACGCAGTATTTT. The chain recombines TRBV9 with TRBJ2-3; 13 bases are a match to TRBD2. Germline trimming cut 2 bases from V and 2 bases from J; bases unmatched to any gene: 8. There are 18 residues in the CDR3. From germline, CDR1 is SGDLS and CDR2 YYNGEE.

The chain has TRBV12-5 and TRBJ2-3; D gene unclear. The germline V and J ends were trimmed by 3 bases and 0 bases, with 13 bases remaining between them. This CDR3 spans 16 amino acids. Germline lookup yields CDR1 LGHNT and CDR2 FRNRAP. This CDR3 is CASGFRLQTSTDTQYF. DNA of the CDR3: TGTGCTAGTGGTTTCCGACTTCAAACTAGCACAGATACGCAGTATTTT.